This TCR beta chain is drawn from a study of cytomegalovirus exposure and HLA in healthy donors (dated 2017 in TCRdb). In the study overall: In an earlier analysis of 587 of the donors, around 300 Gb of sequence data and 100 million or so unique TCR beta sequences from 150 million to 200 million T cells were reported. Of the roughly 400 genotyped donors, 81% fell in the genetic ancestry cluster associated with self-reported Caucasian donors. Donor age, sex, ethnicity and CMV serostatus were collected together with the repertoire data. High-throughput TCR immunosequencing, statistical association of individual TCRs with disease status, and machine learning were combined to predict cytomegalovirus infection status. Because of strong linkage in the cohort, five DR-DQ haplotypes were treated as single units for association and clustering. HLA typing included class I and class II loci at four-digit resolution. A later analysis re-examined previously published TCR beta repertoires from hundreds of donors and added high-resolution HLA genotyping to investigate patterns of TCR occurrence. An earlier analysis of around 580 of the donors used high-throughput TCR beta sequencing to judge whether each TCR beta V gene segment behaved as functional or pseudogenic. Genome-wide SNP genotypes for about 60% of the roughly 700 donors were used in a later genetic analysis, which treated that subset as a discovery cohort. All discovery cohort repertoires had been generated using a single sequencing platform. Along with the roughly 610-subject first cohort, a separate validation cohort of over a hundred different subjects was used. The study aimed to test whether cataloging public T cell receptors could reveal signatures of past pathogen exposure. Rather than using new phenotypic data, the later analysis identified candidate immune exposures from TCR beta sequences and from how often those sequences occurred across donors. On average, roughly 200,000 unique TCR beta nucleotide sequences were sequenced per donor among roughly 430 genotyped donors of the cohort, with roughly 18% of those sequences being non-productive. Typing coverage differed by locus: A, B, C, DRB1 and DQB1 were typed in about 620-640 donors, DQA1 in 522, DPA1 in 600 to 610, and DPB1 in 400 to 490. Roughly 300 gigabases of sequencing data and tens of millions of unique TCR sequences were included in an early release covering several hundred HLA-typed donors. The study profiled the T cell repertoires of under 850 subjects by immunosequencing and related them to cytomegalovirus serostatus.

Trimming accounts for 1 base at V and 5 bases at J, while the number of junction bases matched to no gene is 7. According to the germline V gene, CDR1 reads SGHTA and CDR2 reads FQGNSA. From cysteine to phenylalanine, the CDR3 is 16 amino acids long. This entry keeps only the CDR3 DNA: 48 bases, framed from base 1. The full study reports these points: A few of the identified cytomegalovirus-associated TCR beta chains were confirmed in vitro to be specific for cytomegalovirus antigens. Because some donors lacked HLA typing at each locus, the association tests relied only on the typed subset. The study listed 150 to 200 TCR beta chains as associated with cytomegalovirus. A cluster of highly shared sequence variants was judged likely to be a technical artifact of the sequencing pipeline. The earlier analysis of a few hundred of the donors excluded roughly 16 rarely observed V segments, including chromosome 9 orphons, because counts were too low. The only immune exposure information available for the cohort was CMV serostatus. In a later analysis, HLA-associated TCR beta chains showed more clonal expansion and lower generation probabilities than non-associated chains that were equally common. In an earlier analysis of 587 of the donors, most TCR beta V segments appeared in productive rearrangements about 90% or about 30% of the time, broadly matching IMGT annotations. According to a later genetic analysis, donors in an Asian-associated ancestry cluster had fewer N-insertions in productive TCRs than the approximately 670-donor mean. Specific HLA alleles were associated with around 18,000 TCR beta sequences at a false discovery rate of 0.05 in a later analysis. Presence/absence analyses assumed roughly uniform sequencing depth across donors, an assumption that may not hold. A further reported finding was that TCR beta sequences accurately predicted the HLA-A and HLA-B alleles for most subjects in the first cohort. In a later analysis, the rate of TCR association differed among HLA loci, with DRB1 alleles having the most associated TCRs and HLA-C alleles having the fewest. The authors suggested that the approach could potentially be extended to other disease states and immunological phenotypes. In this cohort, only TCR beta chains were sequenced, and detectable features were limited by the absence of alpha or paired-chain data. Most TCR sequences were seen in very few donors, while some public TCRs were found in many individuals. Most CMV-associated TCR beta chains appeared to be HLA-restricted in a later analysis, and the HLA associations seemed to be driven largely by CMV exposure. Assigning TCR associations to individual alleles was difficult when HLA alleles, especially DR and DQ, strongly co-occurred. V-gene and J-gene trimming of TCR beta chains was associated with a missense DCLRE1C variant in a later genetic analysis, and the association was replicated in an independent cohort. Linkage disequilibrium might explain the correlated functional status among segregating V segments, but an unknown experimental factor could not be excluded. A later analysis reported that several top co-occurrence clusters appeared linked to parvovirus B19, influenza, CMV and Epstein-Barr virus. Some IMGT-functional V segments, including TRBV6-2 and TRBV6-3, could not be told apart with the 87-base-pair reads, so those segments were excluded. The classifier was reported to diagnose cytomegalovirus status with high specificity and sensitivity in both the original and validation cohorts.

Remarks on this clone: Its binding antigen is unknown. Nothing much larger sits one base from this clone, and base qualities are not available.

To prepare the library, the immunoSEQ multiplex PCR assay was applied. A mixture of 60 forward primers for TCR Vbeta segments and 13 reverse primers for TCR Jbeta segments was used in the multiplex PCR. A multiplex PCR assay on genomic DNA amplified the CDR3 region of rearranged TCR beta genes. The Illumina HiSeq System was used to sequence the amplified TCR beta libraries as 87-base-pair reads. The study's own analysis went as follows. A later analysis tallied around 82 million unique TCR beta chains across the 600 to 700 repertoires, and approximately 11 million of those chains were shared by two or more donors. To remove PCR and sequencing errors, raw reads were error-corrected and collapsed into unique sequences using a nearest-neighbor algorithm that merged closely related sequences. Alignment of CDR3 sequences to IMGT reference sequences was used to assign V, D and J gene segments. For a sequence to be retained, a match of at least six nucleotides was required to both a V gene segment and a J gene segment. A rearrangement counted as productive if the CDR3 had no stop codons and remained in frame with V and J, and every other rearrangement counted as non-productive. CDR3 was defined by IMGT convention, running from the second conserved V-encoded cysteine to the conserved J-encoded phenylalanine. Sequences without an unambiguous match to a single V gene segment were excluded from the earlier analysis of a few hundred of the donors. In an earlier analysis of approximately 610 of the donors, V segments were called functional above 56.7% productive rearrangements and were called segregating when the between-donor standard deviation exceeded 5%. A statistical classification framework was built for diagnosing cytomegalovirus status from the catalog of TCR beta chain sequences. A later analysis assigned V and J genes by comparing TCR nucleotide sequences with IMGT/GENE-DB human TR gene sequences. Using the TCRdist pipeline, a later analysis assigned CDR3 sequences along with most-parsimonious VDJ recombination scenarios. In a later analysis, each TCR beta chain was defined by its CDR3 amino acid sequence together with its V-gene family, and reads lacking a unique V-gene family were excluded. As a way to deal with suspected cross-contamination and a sequencing artifact, a later analysis dropped 450 to 600 nucleotide sequences that were highly shared and had low generation probability. In a later analysis, a clonal expansion index was calculated for each public chain from normalized within-repertoire ranks of inferred template counts. In a later analysis, generation probabilities were computed using a VDJ recombination model fitted to out-of-frame rearrangements, and the results were checked against IGoR. A later analysis scored TCR-TCR, TCR-HLA and TCR-CMV co-occurrence with hypergeometric tests, applying a repertoire-size bias correction to TCR pairs. A later analysis estimated false discovery rates by permuting HLA or CMV assignments 20 times. In a later analysis, co-occurring TCRs were grouped with DBSCAN, and TCRdist sequence similarity was added when clustering was performed within HLA-allele-positive subsets. Repertoires with fewer than 30,000 or more than 120,000 public chains, plus five repertoires with anomalous nucleotide sharing, were excluded from co-occurrence clustering. This is the immuneACCESS table as TCRdb keeps it, with only in-frame sequences that have V and J called. A part of the clones is gone; compared with another copy, unresolved V genes explain less than half, and the rest is unexplained. That table is the source of V, J and clone size, and D and trimming were worked out from the DNA. In all, the sample holds around 130,000 clones, and about four fifths of those were seen once. In total, the top ten clones hold about 4% of the sample.

The cohort comprised fewer than 750 healthy bone marrow donors. At the time of sampling, all cohort members were nominally healthy, though unrecorded immune exposures were likely present. The donor tested CMV seronegative and was one of the 352 seronegative cohort members. A peripheral blood sample was collected from each donor, and TCR beta sequencing was performed on peripheral blood mononuclear cells. The Qiagen DNeasy Blood Extraction Kit was used to extract genomic DNA from the blood cell samples. The sequenced sample was PBMCs. The chain links TRBV7-2 with TRBJ2-2; 7 central nucleotides agree with TRBD2. This sequence was found in a woman in her 40s in good health and CMV-seronegative. The CDR3 amino acid sequence is: CASSLVRELATGELFF. In nucleotide form, the sequence is TGTGCCAGCAGCTTAGTACGGGAACTAGCGACCGGGGAGCTGTTTTTT.